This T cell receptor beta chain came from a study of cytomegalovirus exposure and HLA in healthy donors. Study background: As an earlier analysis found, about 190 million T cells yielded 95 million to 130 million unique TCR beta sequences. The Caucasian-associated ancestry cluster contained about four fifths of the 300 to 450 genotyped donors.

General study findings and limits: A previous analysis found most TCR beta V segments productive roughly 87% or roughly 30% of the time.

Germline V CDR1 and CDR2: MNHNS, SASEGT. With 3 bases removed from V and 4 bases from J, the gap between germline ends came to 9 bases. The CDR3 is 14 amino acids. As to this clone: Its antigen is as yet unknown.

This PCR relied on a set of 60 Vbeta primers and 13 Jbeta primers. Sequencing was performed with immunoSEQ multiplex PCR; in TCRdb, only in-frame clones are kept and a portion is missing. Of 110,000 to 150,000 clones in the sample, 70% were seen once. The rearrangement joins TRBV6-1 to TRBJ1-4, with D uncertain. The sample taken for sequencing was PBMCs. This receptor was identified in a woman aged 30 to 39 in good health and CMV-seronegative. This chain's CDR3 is CASSEAFGNEKLFF. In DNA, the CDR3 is TGTGCCAGCAGTGAGGCATTTGGTAATGAAAAACTGTTTTTT.